These T cell receptor beta chains were read from a single sample in a study of regulatory T cells in long-lasting Graves disease. TCRdb reprocessed the multiplex PCR reads with MiXCR, giving one entry per CDR3 protein. The sample yields about 540,000 distinct CDR3 sequences, about 13% seen once. These data were also reused for a study on T cells in Graves' hyperthyroidism and ophthalmopathy.

The material sequenced was peripheral blood mononuclear cells (PBMCs), taken at new diagnosis, from a patient treated with antithyroid drugs. The origin of the receptors is a man aged 25 to 40 with Graves disease. Both conserved end residues are part of each CDR3. Each record gives: clone size, D gene, J gene, V gene, CDR3 protein, CDR3 DNA. D genes are given only for firm matches. Not all rows give a size; the values are once, few, many and, for expanded clones, a class.

few | . | TRBJ2-2 | TRBV5-6 | CASSLVGVTGELFF | TGTGCCAGCAGCTTGGTTGGGGTGACCGGGGAGCTGTTTTTT
many | TRBD1 | TRBJ1-5 | TRBV6-1 | CASDLPRGQGKGNQPQHF | TGTGCCAGCGACTTACCACGCGGACAGGGGAAGGGCAATCAGCCCCAGCATTTT
. | TRBD1 | TRBJ2-5 | TRBV10-3 | CAISAATGTQETQYF | TGTGCCATCAGTGCAGCGACAGGGACACAAGAGACCCAGTACTTC
few | . | TRBJ2-7 | TRBV19 | CASSPPEGSAGYEQYF | TGTGCCAGTAGTCCTCCGGAAGGGTCAGCCGGCTACGAGCAGTACTTC
. | TRBD1 | TRBJ2-2 | TRBV5-1 | CASSWDRENTGELFF | TGCGCCAGCAGCTGGGACAGGGAGAACACCGGGGAGCTGTTTTTT
many | . | TRBJ2-5 | TRBV6-9 | CASSYPWTDRQETQYF | TGTGCCAGCAGTTACCCGTGGACAGACCGACAAGAGACCCAGTACTTC
. | . | TRBJ2-5 | TRBV6-5 | CASSWSGETQYF | TGTGCCAGCAGTTGGTCAGGAGAGACCCAGTACTTC
. | . | TRBJ1-2 | TRBV12-3/TRBV12-4 | CASSPARGVFYGYTF | TGTGCCAGCAGTCCCGCGAGAGGGGTGTTCTATGGCTACACCTTC
many | TRBD2 | TRBJ2-1 | TRBV20-1 | CSASMASGPYNEQFF | TGCAGTGCTAGTATGGCTAGCGGACCCTACAATGAGCAGTTCTTC
. | . | TRBJ2-5 | TRBV19 | CASSIVPGRSEQYF | TGTGCCAGTAGTATAGTCCCGGGTAGGAGTGAGCAGTACTTC
. | . | TRBJ2-1 | TRBV5-5 | CASSFPRVQANNEQFF | TGTGCCAGCAGCTTTCCCAGGGTTCAAGCGAACAATGAGCAGTTCTTC
. | TRBD1 | TRBJ1-3 | TRBV7-9 | CAVPGQRDGLGGNTIYF | TGTGCCGTACCGGGACAGAGGGACGGATTGGGTGGAAACACCATATATTTT
many | TRBD1 | TRBJ2-7 | TRBV12-3/TRBV12-4 | CASRHRDSSYEQYF | TGTGCCAGCAGACACCGGGACAGCTCCTACGAGCAGTACTTC
many | TRBD2 | TRBJ2-1 | TRBV6-2/TRBV6-3 | CASSSGTSGSNEQFF | TGTGCCAGCAGTTCCGGGACTAGCGGGAGTAATGAGCAGTTCTTC
. | . | TRBJ2-5 | TRBV20-1 | CSANVQEETQYF | TGCAGTGCTAATGTACAGGAAGAGACCCAGTACTTC
many | . | TRBJ2-5 | TRBV20-1 | CSARDVETQYF | TGCAGTGCTAGAGATGTAGAGACCCAGTACTTC
. | . | TRBJ2-1 | TRBV7-9 | CASSLLSSGFF | TGTGCCAGCAGCTTATTGTCGTCGGGGTTCTTC
. | . | TRBJ2-3 | TRBV24-1 | CATSALSPPTDTQYF | TGTGCCACCTCCGCATTGTCTCCCCCCACAGATACGCAGTATTTT
once | . | TRBJ2-5 | TRBV5-1 | CASSPGSQEETQYF | TGCGCCAGCAGCCCAGGGTCTCAGGAGGAGACCCAGTACTTC
many | . | TRBJ1-5 | TRBV12-3/TRBV12-4 | CASSPVQGNSNQPQHF | TGTGCCAGCAGTCCGGTTCAGGGAAATAGCAATCAGCCCCAGCATTTT
. | TRBD1 | TRBJ1-1 | TRBV29-1 | CSGAPGQAGTEAFF | TGCAGCGGGGCCCCGGGACAGGCGGGAACTGAAGCTTTCTTT
many | TRBD2 | TRBJ2-1 | TRBV6-1 | CASSEEPLAGKQFF | TGTGCCAGCAGTGAAGAGCCGCTAGCGGGGAAGCAGTTCTTC
many | . | TRBJ2-7 | TRBV5-1 | CASSRGDTPYEQYF | TGCGCCAGCAGCCGCGGGGATACCCCCTACGAGCAGTACTTC
many | . | TRBJ2-7 | TRBV6-1 | CASRDYYEQYF | TGTGCCAGCAGAGATTACTACGAGCAGTACTTC